This TCR beta chain was captured in a study of blood T cells in healthy people across ages. The study's findings and limits: The long-lived group displayed more naive CD4+ cells, plus higher diversity, than the aged donors did. Diversity of TCR beta correlated strongly with naive T cell percentage.

With regard to this clonotype: Antigen specificity is unknown.

The study isolated at least 6.5 million PBMCs from each sample. Alongside a J-beta primer mix, a sample-barcoded 5' primer served in a second PCR lasting roughly 6 to 11 cycles. Tagging of each cDNA molecule was performed by a template-switch adaptor with 12 random nucleotides. TCRdb used MiXCR to reprocess the 5' RACE reads, holding one entry per CDR3 protein. This sample has 700,000 or so distinct CDR3 sequences; around two fifths occur once, and the top ten carry approximately 31%. The sequenced material came from blood. The sequence was collected from a man older than 75 in good health.

The CDR3 nucleotides read TGTGCCAGCAGTTTGAAAAGGATCACTGAAGCTTTCTTT. As protein: CASSLKRITEAFF. This sequence joins TRBV12-3 or TRBV12-4 and TRBJ1-1; D unclear. Trimming took off 3 bases at V and 4 bases at J, with 9 bases between the two ends. This CDR3 region has 13 residues.